This T cell receptor beta chain came from a study of blood T cells in healthy people across ages. Across the whole study: Capture by template switching was about one barcoded beta molecule per two T cells.

V shed 0 bases and J shed 9 bases, with 11 bases lying between them. The CDR3 covers 13 residues. Germline values: CDR1 MNHNS, CDR2 SASEGT. A J-beta primer mix and a sample-barcoded 5' primer were used in a second PCR of roughly 6 to 11 cycles. Every cDNA molecule carried a tag from a template-switch adaptor bearing 12 random nucleotides. TCRdb analysed the 5' RACE reads with MiXCR anew, one entry per CDR3 protein. The data show hundreds of thousands of distinct CDR3 sequences, with roughly 50% seen just once and about 20% held by the top ten. A word on this clonotype: Its antigen is currently unknown.

General observations from the study: Donor CMV status, an unknown factor, possibly confounded changes in expanded clonotypes.

The clonotype originates from a man under 40 in good health. The chain joins TRBV6-1 to TRBJ1-1; D might be TRBD1 (5 bases). Sequenced input: blood. Here the CDR3 reads CASSEAEGLKAFF. The CDR3 bases are TGTGCCAGCAGTGAAGCGGAGGGACTTAAAGCTTTCTTT.